This T cell receptor (beta chain) derives from a study of T cells in Graves' hyperthyroidism and ophthalmopathy (dated by TCRdb to the late 2010s). Background for the entire study: Peripheral blood was collected at initial diagnosis, before any treatment. TCR V-J signatures able to tell the groups apart were searched for in a discovery cohort of 90 to 100 patients, of whom roughly 42 had Graves' ophthalmopathy and about 60 had stable Graves' hyperthyroidism. An independent validation cohort of under 20 hyperthyroidism patients and more than 15 patients who later progressed to ophthalmopathy tested prospective prediction of ophthalmopathy. The 90 to 100 discovery patients were randomly split 7:3 into training and test sets. In more than five Graves' hyperthyroidism patients, the study also compared T-cell repertoires from thyroid tissue with T-cell repertoires from blood. After sampling, hyperthyroidism patients received methimazole starting at 30 mg daily, and ophthalmopathy patients received high-dose intravenous methylprednisolone. According to the paper, TCR Vbeta CDR3 sequencing was carried out on about 140 peripheral blood samples, which came from around 43 ophthalmopathy, some 73 hyperthyroidism and roughly 17 progressor patients. What the work shows at the level of the full study, not this receptor alone: A 13 V-J signature model separated ophthalmopathy from stable hyperthyroidism, with around 88% sensitivity and 81.08% specificity in cross-validation and 80%/75% in testing. Blood samples also contained most of the expanded thyroid clonotypes (frequency above 0.001), which suggests that blood repertoires may reflect thyroid immune responses. Sample size was not statistically predetermined, and investigators were not blinded to group allocation. During validation, the model predicted progression to ophthalmopathy a median of roughly 7.1 months ahead of onset, with 70.59% sensitivity and about 75% specificity.

Stable Graves' hyperthyroidism was defined as the absence of progression to ophthalmopathy over 18 months of follow-up. The hyperthyroidism patients were between 18 and 65 years old and newly diagnosed, with a disease duration of less than 2 months. The study excluded patients with uncontrolled infections, other autoimmune diseases, pregnancy or lactation. Diagnoses were established on the basis of clinical symptoms, serum thyroxine and TRAb, thyroid ultrasound, and orbital computed tomography. PBMCs were separated from over 9 ml of fresh peripheral blood using Ficoll-Paque density gradient centrifugation. Total RNA was extracted using Trizol reagent, and RNA quality was assessed on an Agilent 2100 Bioanalyzer. This clonotype was detected many times. Its antigen remains undetermined. Base qualities are missing; no much larger clone stands one base away. The TCR beta CDR3 regions were amplified from the RNA transcripts. The first round of RT-PCR for the TCR CDR3 was performed with the HTBI primer set and the Qiagen OneStep RT-PCR kit. Libraries were constructed in a second round of multiplex PCR, after which size selection and purification were performed. Paired-end sequencing of the libraries was performed with 100 bp reads on an Illumina HiSeq2000. As for how the authors treated the data: SOAPnuke was used to process the raw data, removing reads that contained adapters or uncalled bases, had a mean Phred below 15, or lacked an exact match to the constant primer or identifier. COPE v1.2.5 was used to merge high-quality paired reads, and clonotypes were defined as unique nucleotide sequences. MiTCR v1.1 was used to align clonotypes to the IMGT TRBV, TRBD and TRBJ reference segments. The analysis included only V-J combinations with a frequency above 0.0001, which together covered around 99% of the repertoires. The TCS score was defined as the ratio of F50 (clonal expansion) to E x V (chaos), calculated using BLOSUM62-based TCRdist between CDR3 peptides within each V-J. Welch's t-statistics and random forest reduced several hundred V-J features to under 15, which were used in a naive Bayes classifier (R e1071). TCRdb itself trimmed the public reads at Q25 with fastp, ran MiXCR and retained productive beta chains. Each CDR3 protein appears once, grouped with its most common genes and DNA. TCRdb's processing, not the authors' own work, is the source of the V and J calls. The sample table records hundreds of thousands of distinct CDR3 sequences; about 14% of these occur just once. 10% of the sample goes to the ten largest clones.

Based on the germline V gene (reference sequence), the CDR1 and CDR2 sequences are SEHNR and FQNEAQ. From cysteine to phenylalanine, the CDR3 is 14 amino acids long. Just CDR3 DNA is preserved here, 42 bases in frame from base 1. Trimming costs V 1 base and J 7 bases, and their ends lie 12 bases apart. This chain joins TRBV7-9 to TRBJ2-3; the D gene is possibly TRBD1, with 5 bases matching. The sequence derives from a woman aged 18-35 years with Graves' hyperthyroidism. Sequencing used blood. The nucleotide sequence reads TGTGCCAGCAGCTTAGAAGGGGTAGGAAATACGCAGTATTTT. It translates as CASSLEGVGNTQYF.